This is a list of T cell receptor beta chains from one sample in a study of Ad26.COV2.S vaccination and SARS-CoV-2 variants. Profiled with immunoSEQ multiplex PCR; TCRdb holds only in-frame clones, not every one. The table records 400,000 or so clones, around nine tenths of them present only once. The sequences come from peripheral blood, collected in a trial of Ad26.COV2.S vaccine versus placebo. These receptors were collected from a person between 18 and 59 years old who received the Ad26.COV2.S COVID-19 vaccine or a placebo. Both conserved end residues are part of each CDR3. The D gene is left open where the match is weak. The size field is filled for only some rows; it gives once, few, many or a size class.

v_call: TRBV24-1; clone_size: NA; j_call: TRBJ2-3; d_call: TRBD1; cdr3_aa: CATSRGGLEDTQYF; cdr3_nt: TGTGCCACCAGTCGAGGGGGCCTTGAAGATACGCAGTATTTT
v_call: TRBV10-3; clone_size: NA; j_call: TRBJ1-1; d_call: NA; cdr3_aa: CAISEPPLVTEAFF; cdr3_nt: TGTGCCATCAGTGAGCCCCCCCTCGTCACTGAAGCTTTCTTT
v_call: TRBV30; clone_size: few; j_call: TRBJ1-6; d_call: TRBD1; cdr3_aa: CAWSFGQGDSPLHF; cdr3_nt: TGTGCCTGGAGTTTCGGACAGGGGGATTCACCCCTCCACTTT
v_call: TRBV11-2; clone_size: NA; j_call: TRBJ1-4; d_call: NA; cdr3_aa: CASSFRRAQNEKLFF; cdr3_nt: TGTGCCAGCAGCTTTCGCAGGGCCCAGAATGAAAAACTGTTTTTT
v_call: TRBV7-2; clone_size: few; j_call: TRBJ1-6; d_call: NA; cdr3_aa: CASSLAQEISPLHF; cdr3_nt: TGTGCCAGCAGCTTAGCCCAGGAGATCTCACCCCTCCACTTT
v_call: TRBV5-5; clone_size: NA; j_call: TRBJ2-7; d_call: NA; cdr3_aa: CASSPNLVAGEQYF; cdr3_nt: TGTGCCAGCAGCCCCAACCTCGTAGCCGGCGAGCAGTACTTC
v_call: TRBV12-3/TRBV12-4; clone_size: NA; j_call: TRBJ1-2; d_call: NA; cdr3_aa: CASSFGRYGYTF; cdr3_nt: TGTGCCAGCAGTTTCGGCCGCTATGGCTACACCTTC
v_call: TRBV5-1; clone_size: NA; j_call: TRBJ2-3; d_call: NA; cdr3_aa: CASSFRGRSSTDTQYF; cdr3_nt: TGCGCCAGCAGCTTTAGGGGGAGATCTAGCACAGATACGCAGTATTTT
v_call: TRBV4-3; clone_size: NA; j_call: TRBJ1-4; d_call: TRBD1; cdr3_aa: CASSQGFRGPGKEKLFF; cdr3_nt: TGCGCCAGCAGCCAAGGGTTTAGGGGGCCGGGAAAAGAAAAACTGTTTTTT
v_call: TRBV4-2; clone_size: NA; j_call: TRBJ2-3; d_call: NA; cdr3_aa: CASSQPGSGTQYF; cdr3_nt: TGTGCCAGCAGCCAACCCGGCTCCGGGACGCAGTATTTT
v_call: TRBV6-5; clone_size: NA; j_call: TRBJ2-3; d_call: NA; cdr3_aa: CATSYGGPGDTQYF; cdr3_nt: TGTGCCACCAGTTACGGGGGGCCAGGAGATACGCAGTATTTT
v_call: TRBV10-3; clone_size: NA; j_call: TRBJ1-3; d_call: NA; cdr3_aa: CAISGGSSGNTIYF; cdr3_nt: TGTGCCATCAGTGGAGGGAGCTCTGGAAACACCATATATTTT
v_call: TRBV5-1; clone_size: NA; j_call: TRBJ1-6; d_call: NA; cdr3_aa: CASSEDAGYNSPLHF; cdr3_nt: TGCGCCAGCAGCGAGGACGCCGGCTATAATTCACCCCTCCACTTT
v_call: TRBV7-9; clone_size: NA; j_call: TRBJ1-1; d_call: NA; cdr3_aa: CASSLAGRREAFF; cdr3_nt: TGTGCCAGCAGCTTAGCGGGGAGACGTGAAGCTTTCTTT
v_call: TRBV4-1; clone_size: NA; j_call: TRBJ1-1; d_call: NA; cdr3_aa: CASSQDRAGSNTEAFF; cdr3_nt: TGCGCCAGCAGCCAAGATCGAGCGGGATCGAACACTGAAGCTTTCTTT
v_call: TRBV4-3; clone_size: NA; j_call: TRBJ1-4; d_call: NA; cdr3_aa: CASSHASGVTNEKLFF; cdr3_nt: TGCGCCAGCAGCCACGCATCGGGGGTGACTAATGAAAAACTGTTTTTT
v_call: TRBV7-9; clone_size: NA; j_call: TRBJ1-1; d_call: NA; cdr3_aa: CASSPRLRQGNTEAFF; cdr3_nt: TGTGCCAGCAGTCCTCGACTGCGCCAGGGGAACACTGAAGCTTTCTTT
v_call: TRBV19; clone_size: few; j_call: TRBJ1-2; d_call: TRBD1; cdr3_aa: CASSMRGRDGYTF; cdr3_nt: TGTGCCAGTAGTATGAGGGGGCGCGATGGCTACACCTTC
v_call: TRBV6-5; clone_size: NA; j_call: TRBJ1-4; d_call: NA; cdr3_aa: CASSIGGGEKLFF; cdr3_nt: TGTGCCAGCAGCATCGGGGGGGGTGAAAAACTGTTTTTT
v_call: TRBV7-9; clone_size: NA; j_call: TRBJ1-2; d_call: NA; cdr3_aa: CASSLNPTNYGYTF; cdr3_nt: TGTGCCAGCAGCTTAAACCCGACCAACTATGGCTACACCTTC
v_call: TRBV7-9; clone_size: NA; j_call: TRBJ2-2; d_call: TRBD1; cdr3_aa: CASSARQGDTGELFF; cdr3_nt: TGTGCCAGCAGCGCCCGACAGGGTGACACCGGGGAGCTGTTTTTT
v_call: TRBV7-2; clone_size: NA; j_call: TRBJ1-2; d_call: NA; cdr3_aa: CASSLGGEYYGYTF; cdr3_nt: TGTGCCAGCAGCTTGGGCGGGGAGTACTATGGCTACACCTTC